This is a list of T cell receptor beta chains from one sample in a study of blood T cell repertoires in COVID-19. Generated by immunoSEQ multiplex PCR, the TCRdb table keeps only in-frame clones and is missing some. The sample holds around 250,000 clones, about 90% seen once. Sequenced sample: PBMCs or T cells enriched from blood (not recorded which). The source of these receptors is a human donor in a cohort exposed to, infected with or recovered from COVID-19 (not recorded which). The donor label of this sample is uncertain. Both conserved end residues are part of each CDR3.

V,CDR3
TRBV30,CAWSTARAYEQYF
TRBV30,CAWSNSYEQYF
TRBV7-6,CASSYPAGTDRNTIYF
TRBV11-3,CASSKGAPAPDTQYF
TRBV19,CASSSLDSSPRKTQYF
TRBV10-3,CAISERSDITSGNTIYF
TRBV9,CASSVSAAGAQHF
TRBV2,CASRGIKGTEAFF
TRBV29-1,CSVAPGQGRATNEKLFF
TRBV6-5,CASSPTGTVEAFF
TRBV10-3,CAIRGTEVAEKLFF
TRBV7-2,CASSPGTGFTDTQYF
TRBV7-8,CASSEDGSYGYGYTF
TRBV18,CASSPTGSSDTQYF
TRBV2,CAPSYLSGGAGDTQYF
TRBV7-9,CASSSLPGQGAPGTEAFF
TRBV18,CASSPRPRETEAFF
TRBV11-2,CASRSDLVSTEAFF
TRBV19,CASSMLMGTVGGMDQPQHF
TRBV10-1,CASSLHRGCRERETQYF
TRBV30,CAWSSETGSHGYTF
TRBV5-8,CASSLGAASATNEKLFF
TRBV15,CATSRDVSAEAFF
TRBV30,CAWSGTGDTEAFF
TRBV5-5,CASSLNEQNNYGYTF
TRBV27,CASSLSGGESQPQHF
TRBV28,CASSSYGETGLENTIYF
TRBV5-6,CASSPGTGGEQYF
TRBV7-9,CAGGASESYEQYF
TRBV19,CASSKAKLGYGYTF
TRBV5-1,CASRNTRTGVEKLFF
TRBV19,CASSIVLIRSYNEQFF
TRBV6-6,CASSSPRLAGAYEQYF
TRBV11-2,CATTRAGGAQETQYF
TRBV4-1,CASSPGQGRGETQYF
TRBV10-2,CASSPGTSGNTIYF
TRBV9,CASSLGGQGDNYGYTF
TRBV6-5,CASSYAGTTYNEQFF
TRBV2,CASSEEGARNSPLHF
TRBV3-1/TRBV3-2,CASSQSTGGLEQYF
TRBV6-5,CASSFGYEQYF
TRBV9,CASSDRQEGTEAFF
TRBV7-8,CASSPLGDRAFYNSPLHF
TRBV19,CASSGGQPQGSNQPQHF
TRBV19,CASTDGTAFYGYTF
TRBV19,CASKSAGGPGEQFF
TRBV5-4,CASRGRGGNYGYTF
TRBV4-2,CASSSGTGVPYEQYF
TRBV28,CASNQGFGAGTEAFF
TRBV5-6,CASSLETSGSTDTQYF
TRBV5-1,CASIGTGRLGYEQYF
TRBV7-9,CASSFSGNREKLFF
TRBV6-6,CASSRNTGELFF
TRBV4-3,CASSQSAGAGANVLTF
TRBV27,CASSLSPDFYGYTF
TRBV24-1,CATSAARVRAYNEQFF
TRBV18,CASSPLTVSTDTQYF